These 29 T cell receptor beta chains share one sample of origin, sequenced in a study of T cells in Graves' hyperthyroidism and ophthalmopathy. Regions amplified from RNA transcripts were the TCR beta CDR3 regions. Primed by the HTBI set, a first-round RT-PCR was run on the TCR CDR3. From the multiplex PCR reads, TCRdb called clonotypes with MiXCR, one entry per CDR3 protein. Among around 100,000 distinct CDR3 sequences listed, 47% were seen once. The sequenced sample consisted of blood. The origin of the receptors is a man aged 40-50 years with Graves' hyperthyroidism.

The rearrangement links TRBV7-2 to TRBJ2-1, with 11 bases fitting TRBD2. V dropped 5 bases and J dropped 0; count of bases not matched to a gene: 18. Germline values: CDR1 SGHTA, CDR2 FQGNSA. This CDR3 has 21 residues. The CDR3 is CASSLPTSGTNPLSSYNEQFF. In DNA, the CDR3 is TGTGCCAGCAGCCTACCGACTAGCGGGACTAACCCCCTAAGCTCCTACAATGAGCAGTTCTTC.

In the case of this clonotype: A much larger clone lies a single base off, so this may be a read error. The chain uses TRBV6-5 and TRBJ2-2; perhaps TRBD2 as D (5 bases). This CDR3 comprises 15 residues. The germline V gene has CDR1 MNHEY and CDR2 SVGAGI. This CDR3 is CASRTLQRNTGELSF. CDR3 nucleotides: TGTGCCAGCAGAACGTTACAAAGAAACACCGGGGAGCTGTCTTTT.

This clonotype was observed at least ten times. V is TRBV7-9 and J is TRBJ1-1; no firm D call. V shed 6 bases and J shed 3 bases, with 5 bases lying between them. CDR3 size: 11 residues. Germline CDR1 SEHNR, CDR2 FQNEAQ (reference sequence). The CDR3 DNA sequence: TGTGCCAGCAGTCTGGACACTGAAGCTTTCTTT. It encodes CASSLDTEAFF.

In this sample, this clonotype turned up a few times. In DNA, the CDR3 is TGTGCCAGCAGGGGGACAGGGGAGTGGGCTTTCTTT. Its protein product is CASRGTGEWAFF. This chain uses TRBV3-1 with TRBJ1-1; 10 bases match TRBD1. Germline-derived CDR1 and CDR2 are LGHDT and YNNKEL (reference sequence). CDR3 length: 12 amino acids. Trimming took 6 bases from V and 11 from J; bases not matched to a gene: 6.

The gene calls are TRBV11-2 and TRBJ1-5; D gene ambiguous. Trimming took off 9 bases at V and 4 bases at J, with 19 bases between the two ends. The CDR3 extends over 15 amino acids. CDR1 is SGHAT, CDR2 FQNNGV, per germline. CDR3 in amino acids: CARSYFPGRNQPQHF. The CDR3 coding sequence is TGTGCCAGGAGTTACTTCCCGGGGAGAAATCAGCCCCAGCATTTT.

The sample holds many counts of this clonotype. The chain is built from TRBV20-1 and TRBJ2-5, with 9 bases lining up with TRBD2. This CDR3 comprises 15 residues. The germline gives CDR1 DFQATT, CDR2 SNEGSKA (reference sequence). V lost 3 bases and J lost 2; bases outside the gene matches: 7. This chain's CDR3 is CSASQGLAIQETQYF. DNA of the CDR3: TGCAGTGCTAGCCAAGGACTAGCGATACAAGAGACCCAGTACTTC.

The J gene is TRBJ2-5, the V gene TRBV20-1; 12 bases agree with TRBD2. The CDR3 is made up of 15 amino acids. The ends lost 8 bases at V and 7 bases at J; junction bases unmatched: 14. Germline CDR1 and CDR2: DFQATT and SNEGSKA (reference sequence). The CDR3 loop is CSSRVASGGVGTQYF. The DNA of the CDR3 is TGCAGTTCCAGGGTTGCTAGCGGGGGGGTAGGGACCCAGTACTTC.

This clonotype was counted at least ten times. The V gene is TRBV12-3 or TRBV12-4, the J gene TRBJ2-3, with D possibly matching TRBD2 (6 bases). This CDR3 has 13 residues. The germline V and J ends were trimmed by 8 bases and 5 bases, with 14 bases remaining between them. CDR3 protein: CASVWRVGDTQYF. Written as DNA, the CDR3 is TGTGCCAGCGTCTGGAGGGTGGGAGATACGCAGTATTTT.

This chain connects TRBV7-8 to TRBJ1-4; D ambiguous. This CDR3 is built from 12 residues. Trimming removed 11 bases from V and 5 bases from J, with 12 bases in between. Germline lookup yields CDR1 SGHVS and CDR2 FQNEAQ. DNA for the CDR3: TGTGCCTGTCGGAGAGGCAATGAAAAACTGTTTTTT. Amino acids: CACRRGNEKLFF.

This clonotype has a single count. At one boundary the junction diverges from the germline segment, which might be a read error. The chain employs TRBV7-9 and TRBJ2-1; D gene unclear. This CDR3 is 12 amino acids long. CDR1 and CDR2 (germline): SEHNR, FQNEAQ (reference sequence). CDR3 DNA sequence: TGCGCCAGCAGCTTGCGGAGAGGTGGGCAGTTCTTC. This codes for CASSLRRGGQFF.

The J gene is TRBJ2-1, the V gene TRBV19, with 12 bases identical to TRBD1. The germline V gene encodes CDR1 LNHDA and CDR2 SQIVND (reference sequence). The CDR3 extends over 15 amino acids. V shed 2 bases and J 10 bases; nucleotides not matched to a gene: 6. CDR3 nucleotide sequence: TGTGCCAGTAGTATATCCCGGGACAGGGGGCACGAGCAGTTCTTC. It is translated as CASSISRDRGHEQFF.

This clonotype occurred many times. The chain links TRBV5-6 to TRBJ1-1; a possible D gene is TRBD1 (6 bases). In germline, CDR1 is SGHDT, CDR2 YYEEEE. The CDR3 runs to 13 residues. V lost 0 bases, J lost 5 bases, and 8 bases lay in between. Here the CDR3 DNA reads TGTGCCAGCAGCTTGGCAGGGGAAACTGAAGCTTTCTTT. This gives the protein CASSLAGETEAFF.

CDR3: CASSIGTNTEAFF. The CDR3 DNA is TGTGCCAGCAGTATCGGGACGAACACTGAAGCTTTCTTT. The J gene is TRBJ1-1, the V gene TRBV9, with TRBD1 as a possible D gene (5 bases). Looked up from germline, CDR1 is SGDLS and CDR2 is YYNGEE. CDR3 length: 13 residues. V dropped 5 bases and J dropped 1 base, with 9 bases sitting between them.

The chain is built from TRBV7-3 and TRBJ2-1; 15 bases fit TRBD2. The CDR3 extends over 13 amino acids. V shed 11 bases and J 8 bases; nucleotides not matched to a gene: 4. Looked up from germline, CDR1 is SGHTA and CDR2 is FQGTGA. The CDR3 DNA sequence: TGTGCCTTCGGACTAGCGGGAGGGGATGAGCAGTTCTTC. Amino acids: CAFGLAGGDEQFF.

For this clonotype: The germline gene is not matched at one end of the junction; a read error may be the cause. V gene TRBV20-1 combines with J gene TRBJ2-5; 8 nucleotides match TRBD2. Germline V gene sequence: CDR1 DFQATT, CDR2 SNEGSKA (reference sequence). The CDR3 has 11 residues. CDR3 protein: CSTSGQETQYF. CDR3 DNA sequence: TGCAGTACTAGCGGCCAAGAGACCCAGTACTTC.

As regards this clonotype: One end of the junction does not line up with germline, which may come from a read error. V usage is TRBV7-7 and J usage is TRBJ2-1, with a tentative D call TRBD1 (6 bases). The CDR3 extends over 15 amino acids. The germline gives CDR1 SSHAT, CDR2 FNYEAQ (reference sequence). The CDR3 DNA is TGTGCTAGCAGCTTAGGATCTGGCAGGGGCAATGAGCAGTTCTTC. It yields the protein CASSLGSGRGNEQFF. Together with reference TRBV7-7 and TRBJ2-1, the CDR3 gives the full variable domain: GAGVSQSPRYKVTKRGQDVTLRCDPISSHATLYWYQQALGQGPEFLTYFNYEAQPDKSGLPSDRFSAERPEGSISTLTIQRTEQRDSAMYRCASSLGSGRGNEQFFGPGTRLTVL.

The chain's CDR3 is CASSPMEREQYF. The CDR3, as DNA: TGTGCCAGCTCACCAATGGAGCGGGAGCAGTACTTC. The V and J genes are TRBV18 and TRBJ2-7; D perhaps matches TRBD2 (5 bases). Germline V gives CDR1 KGHSH, CDR2 LQKENI. V lost 2 bases, J lost 7 bases, and 9 bases lay in between. CDR3 size: 12 residues.

Regarding this clonotype: Just one base apart from a much larger clone, this may be a read error. The chain is built from TRBV7-6 and TRBJ2-5; TRBD1 matches 11 bases. V was pared by 3 bases and J by 4 bases, with 1 base of the junction left unmatched. This CDR3 spans 14 amino acids. Germline V gives CDR1 SGHVS, CDR2 FNYEAQ. CDR3 sequence (DNA): TGTGCCAGCAGCTTTGGGACAGGGGGAGAGACCCAGTACTTC. This sequence encodes CASSFGTGGETQYF. Together with reference TRBV7-6 and TRBJ2-5, the CDR3 gives the full variable domain: GAGVSQSPRYKVTKRGQDVALRCDPISGHVSLYWYRQALGQGPEFLTYFNYEAQQDKSGLPNDRFSAERPEGSISTLTIQRTEQRDSAMYRCASSFGTGGETQYFGPGTRLLVL.

As for this clonotype: With a much larger clone just one base away, this may be a read error. The V call is TRBV6-5, the J call TRBJ2-7; the D gene could be TRBD1 or TRBD2 (5 bases each). The V end was cut by 2 bases, the J end by 2 bases, with 13 bases between. Germline V gene sequence: CDR1 MNHEY, CDR2 SVGAGI. The CDR3 is made up of 15 amino acids. CDR3 DNA: TGTGCCAGCAGTTACGGGGACGTTAGCGCCTACGAGCAGTACTTC. Its protein product is CASSYGDVSAYEQYF.

This sequence joins TRBV7-3 and TRBJ1-4; D gene unclear. Deletions cut 5 bases from V and 5 bases from J, with 18 bases between. The germline gives CDR1 SGHTA, CDR2 FQGTGA. The CDR3 sequence is 16 residues long. The CDR3: CASSPTAGSGNEKLFF. The CDR3 DNA reads as TGTGCCAGCAGCCCGACGGCGGGCTCTGGGAATGAAAAACTGTTTTTT. Using reference TRBV7-3 and TRBJ1-4 for the parts outside the CDR3, the full variable domain is GAGVSQTPSNKVTEKGKYVELRCDPISGHTALYWYRQSLGQGPEFLIYFQGTGAADDSGLPNDRFFAVRPEGSVSTLKIQRTERGDSAVYLCASSPTAGSGNEKLFFGSGTQLSVL.

This clonotype was seen at least ten times. The chain joins TRBV2 to TRBJ2-3; 7 bases map to TRBD2. The trim removed 5 bases at V and 0 bases at J, leaving 8 bases unmatched. Germline V gives CDR1 SNHLY, CDR2 FYNNEI. This CDR3 has 16 residues. The CDR3 region is CASSQLGGGSTDTQYF. CDR3 sequence (DNA): TGTGCCAGCAGTCAACTTGGCGGGGGTAGCACAGATACGCAGTATTTT.

In the case of this clonotype: A read error may be the cause here, since a much bigger clone is one base away. The chain joins TRBV6-6 to TRBJ2-7, with 11 bases aligning to TRBD2. V was pared by 6 bases and J by 3 bases, with 7 bases of the junction left unmatched. The CDR3 spans 15 residues. Germline CDR1 reads MNHNY; CDR2 reads SVGAGI (reference sequence). CDR3 in DNA: TGTGCCAGCAGCGCTGGGACTAGCGGTGACTACGAGCAGTACTTC. It is translated as CASSAGTSGDYEQYF.

There are many counts of this clonotype. The chain carries TRBV24-1 and TRBJ2-7; possibly TRBD1 or TRBD2 for D (11 bases each). Germline V gives CDR1 KGHDR, CDR2 SFDVKD. The CDR3 spans 21 residues. Trimming removed 6 bases at V and 5 bases at J, with 37 bases between. CDR3 nucleotides: TGTGCCACCAGTCCAGGACAGGGGGCCACCAAACTAGCGGGAGAACCCAACGAGCAGTACTTC. Protein: CATSPGQGATKLAGEPNEQYF.

The table lists this clonotype with many counts. The chain links TRBV7-8 to TRBJ2-5; 8 positions agree with TRBD1. This CDR3 region has 15 residues. The V and J ends lost 5 bases and 5 bases, in that order; junction bases with no gene match: 10. Germline CDR1 reads SGHVS; CDR2 reads FQNEAQ. The CDR3 reads CASSVSRQGWETQYF. The CDR3 DNA reads TGTGCCAGCAGCGTCTCTCGACAGGGGTGGGAGACCCAGTACTTC. The whole variable domain, filled in from reference TRBV7-8 and TRBJ2-5, reads GAGVSQSPRYKVAKRGQDVALRCDPISGHVSLFWYQQALGQGPEFLTYFQNEAQLDKSGLPSDRFFAERPEGSVSTLKIQRTQQEDSAVYLCASSVSRQGWETQYFGPGTRLLVL.

With regard to this clonotype: This is likely a read error, given that the CDR3 carries no conserved phenylalanine or tryptophan at its end. V usage is TRBV20-1 and J usage is TRBJ1-3; 8 bases map to TRBD1. CDR1 is DFQATT, CDR2 SNEGSKA, per germline (reference sequence). The CDR3 runs 14 residues. J was trimmed by 8 bases and V by 3 bases; bases with no gene match: 9. As DNA, the CDR3 is TGCAGTGCTAGGGAGGACAGGGAAGAGGACACCATATATCTT. Its translation: CSAREDREEDTIYL.

This clonotype was picked up many times. The J gene is TRBJ2-7, the V gene TRBV27; 10 bases fit TRBD2. The CDR3 sequence is 13 residues long. V shed 6 bases, J shed 7 bases, and the junction held 6 bases outside the gene matches. Germline V CDR1 and CDR2: MNHEY, SMNVEV (reference sequence). The CDR3 DNA is TGTGCCAGCAGACCCAGCGGGGGGGGAGAGCAGTACTTC. It translates to CASRPSGGGEQYF.

This chain connects TRBV5-4 to TRBJ1-2; no reliable D call. Germline CDR1 and CDR2: SGHNT and YYREEE (reference sequence). Trimming left V 4 bases short and J 5 bases short, with 12 bases between. The CDR3 length is 13 residues. CDR3 sequence (DNA): TGTGCCAGCAGCCCGGCGGGCGCGTATGGCTACACCTTC. Protein product: CASSPAGAYGYTF.

The rearrangement joins TRBV19 to TRBJ2-3; weak D call: TRBD2 (6 bases). The CDR3 is 12 residues long. Germline loops: CDR1 LNHDA, CDR2 SQIVND (reference sequence). V shed 6 bases and J shed 3 bases, with 7 bases lying between them. CDR3 nucleotides: TGTGCCAGTAGCGGGAGAACAGATACGCAGTATTTT. Its translation is CASSGRTDTQYF.

The rearrangement uses TRBV7-8 and TRBJ2-7; 7 bases agree with TRBD2. The germline gives CDR1 SGHVS, CDR2 FQNEAQ. J gave up 0 bases and V 0 bases, and 17 bases lay outside the gene matches. The CDR3 runs to 20 residues. CDR3: CASSLARSGIAPPCSYEQYF. The CDR3 DNA follows: TGTGCCAGCAGCTTAGCACGAAGCGGGATTGCACCTCCGTGCTCCTACGAGCAGTACTTC. The entire variable domain, with the rest obtained from reference TRBV7-8 and TRBJ2-7, is as follows: GAGVSQSPRYKVAKRGQDVALRCDPISGHVSLFWYQQALGQGPEFLTYFQNEAQLDKSGLPSDRFFAERPEGSVSTLKIQRTQQEDSAVYLCASSLARSGIAPPCSYEQYFGPGTRLTVT.